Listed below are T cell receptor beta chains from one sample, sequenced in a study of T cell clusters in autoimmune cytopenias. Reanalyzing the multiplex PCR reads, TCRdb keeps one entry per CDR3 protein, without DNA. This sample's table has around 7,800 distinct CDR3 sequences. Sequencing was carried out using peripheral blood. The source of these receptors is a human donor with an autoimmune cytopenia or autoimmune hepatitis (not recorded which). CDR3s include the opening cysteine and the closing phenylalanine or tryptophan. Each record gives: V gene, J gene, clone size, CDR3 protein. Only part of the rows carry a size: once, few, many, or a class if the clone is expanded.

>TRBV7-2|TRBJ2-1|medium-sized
CASSLRQGINEQFF
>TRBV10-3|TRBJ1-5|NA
CAISESGGGGQPQHF
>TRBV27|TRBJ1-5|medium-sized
CASRQRGSNQPQHF
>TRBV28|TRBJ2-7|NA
CASTPPPGTSGRLGEQYF
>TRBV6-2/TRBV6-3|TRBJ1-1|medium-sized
CASSYLLGQGGRTEAFF
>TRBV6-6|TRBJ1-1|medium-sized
CASSPAGGWDTEAFF
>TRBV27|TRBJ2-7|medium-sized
CASSLAGGVEQYF
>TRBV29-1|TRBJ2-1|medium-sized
CSVASGKNYNEQFF
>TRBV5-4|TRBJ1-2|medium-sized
CASSLAVPGAGYTF
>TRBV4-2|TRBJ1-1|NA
CASSQDRAGTEAFF
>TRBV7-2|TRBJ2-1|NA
CASRTRASGSYNEQFF
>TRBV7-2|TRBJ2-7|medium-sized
CASSLRSYSPTRNYEQYF
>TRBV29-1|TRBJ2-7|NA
CSAWTGTAEQYF
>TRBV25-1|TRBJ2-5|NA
CASSASDIIRETQYF
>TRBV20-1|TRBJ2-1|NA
CSATGTYNEQFF
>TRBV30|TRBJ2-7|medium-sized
CAWSVQTQTYEQYF
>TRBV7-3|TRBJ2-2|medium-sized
CASSSTGPSNTGELFF
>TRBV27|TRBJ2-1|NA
CASTTFGSYNEQFF
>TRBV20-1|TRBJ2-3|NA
CSAWTADTQYF
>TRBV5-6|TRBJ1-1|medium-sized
CASSLGQGVTEAFF
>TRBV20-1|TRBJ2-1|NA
CSARDHQREGNNEQFF
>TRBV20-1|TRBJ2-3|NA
CSANHPLPRVYF
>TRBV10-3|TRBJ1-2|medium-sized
CAISPGQGNGYTF
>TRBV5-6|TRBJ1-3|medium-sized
CASSLAGTGAGNTIYF
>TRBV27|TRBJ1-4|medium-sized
CASSWGQGSNEKLFF
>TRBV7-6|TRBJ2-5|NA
CASSLSLYAARETQYF
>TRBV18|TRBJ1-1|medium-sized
CASSPLDTVNTEAFF